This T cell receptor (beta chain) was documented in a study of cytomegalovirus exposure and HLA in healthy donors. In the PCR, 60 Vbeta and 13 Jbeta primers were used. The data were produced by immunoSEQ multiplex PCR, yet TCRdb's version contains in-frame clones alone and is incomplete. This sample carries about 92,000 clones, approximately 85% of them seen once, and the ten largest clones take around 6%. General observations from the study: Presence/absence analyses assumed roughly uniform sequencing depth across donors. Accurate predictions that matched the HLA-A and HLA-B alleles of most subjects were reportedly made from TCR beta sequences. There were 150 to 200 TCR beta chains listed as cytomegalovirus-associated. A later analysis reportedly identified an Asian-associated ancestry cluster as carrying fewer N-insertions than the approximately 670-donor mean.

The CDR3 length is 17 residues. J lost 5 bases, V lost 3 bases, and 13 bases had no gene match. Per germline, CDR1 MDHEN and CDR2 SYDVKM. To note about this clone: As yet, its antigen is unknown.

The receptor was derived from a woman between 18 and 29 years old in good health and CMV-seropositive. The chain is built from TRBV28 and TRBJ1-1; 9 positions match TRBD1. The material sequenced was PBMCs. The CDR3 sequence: CASSFGQGRNWGTEAFF. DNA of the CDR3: TGTGCCAGCAGTTTCGGACAGGGGCGAAATTGGGGGACTGAAGCTTTCTTT.